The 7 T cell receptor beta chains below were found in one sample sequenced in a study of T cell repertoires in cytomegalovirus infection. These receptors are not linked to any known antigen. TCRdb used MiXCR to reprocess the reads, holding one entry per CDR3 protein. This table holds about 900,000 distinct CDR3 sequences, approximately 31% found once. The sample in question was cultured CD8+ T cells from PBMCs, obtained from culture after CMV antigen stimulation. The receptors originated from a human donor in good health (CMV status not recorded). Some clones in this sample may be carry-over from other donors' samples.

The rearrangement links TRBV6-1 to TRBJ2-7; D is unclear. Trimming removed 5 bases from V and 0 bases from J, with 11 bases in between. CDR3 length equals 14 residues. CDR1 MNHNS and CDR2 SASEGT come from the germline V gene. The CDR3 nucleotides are TGTGCCAGCAGTTCAACAGTCTTCTCCTACGAGCAGTACTTC. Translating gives CASSSTVFSYEQYF.

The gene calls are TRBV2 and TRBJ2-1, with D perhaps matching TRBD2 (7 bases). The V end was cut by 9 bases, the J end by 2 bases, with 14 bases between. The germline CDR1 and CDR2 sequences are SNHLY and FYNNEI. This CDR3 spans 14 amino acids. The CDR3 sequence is CARGGPTTYNEQFF. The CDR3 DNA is TGTGCCAGGGGGGGGCCAACCACCTACAATGAGCAGTTCTTC.

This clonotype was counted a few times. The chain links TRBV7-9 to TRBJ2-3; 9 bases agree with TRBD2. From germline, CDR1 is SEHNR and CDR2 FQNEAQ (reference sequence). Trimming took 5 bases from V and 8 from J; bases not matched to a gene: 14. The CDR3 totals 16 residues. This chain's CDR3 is CASSVTAGGRSGTQYF. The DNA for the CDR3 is TGTGCCAGCAGCGTCACAGCGGGGGGCCGGTCAGGTACGCAGTATTTT. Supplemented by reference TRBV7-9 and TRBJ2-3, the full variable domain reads DTGVSQNPRHKITKRGQNVTFRCDPISEHNRLYWYRQTLGQGPEFLTYFQNEAQLEKSRLLSDRFSAERPKGSFSTLEIQRTEQGDSAMYLCASSVTAGGRSGTQYFGPGTRLTVL.

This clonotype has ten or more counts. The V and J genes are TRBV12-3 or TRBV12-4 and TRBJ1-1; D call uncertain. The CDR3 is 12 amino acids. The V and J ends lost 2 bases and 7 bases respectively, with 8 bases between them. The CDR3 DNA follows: TGTGCCAGCAGTTTAAGGTTGGGTGAAGCTTTCTTT. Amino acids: CASSLRLGEAFF.

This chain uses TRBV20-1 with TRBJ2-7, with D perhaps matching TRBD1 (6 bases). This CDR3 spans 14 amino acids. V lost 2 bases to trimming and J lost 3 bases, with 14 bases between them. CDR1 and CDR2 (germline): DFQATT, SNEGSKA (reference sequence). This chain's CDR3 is CSARPTRTVYEQYV. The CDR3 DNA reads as TGCAGTGCTAGACCGACCAGGACAGTCTACGAGCAGTACGTC.

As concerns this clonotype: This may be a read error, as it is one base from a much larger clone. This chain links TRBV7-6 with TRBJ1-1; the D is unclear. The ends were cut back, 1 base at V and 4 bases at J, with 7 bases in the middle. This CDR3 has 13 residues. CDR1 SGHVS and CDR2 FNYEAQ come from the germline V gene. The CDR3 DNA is TGTGCCAGCAGCTTAGACAAAGTCACTGAAGCTTTCTTT. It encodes CASSLDKVTEAFF. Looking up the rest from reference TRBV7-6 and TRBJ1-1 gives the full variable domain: GAGVSQSPRYKVTKRGQDVALRCDPISGHVSLYWYRQALGQGPEFLTYFNYEAQQDKSGLPNDRFSAERPEGSISTLTIQRTEQRDSAMYRCASSLDKVTEAFFGQGTRLTVV.

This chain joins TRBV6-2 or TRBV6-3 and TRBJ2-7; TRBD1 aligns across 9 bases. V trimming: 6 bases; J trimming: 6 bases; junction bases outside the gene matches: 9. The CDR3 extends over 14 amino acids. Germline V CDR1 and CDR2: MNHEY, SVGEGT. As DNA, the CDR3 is TGTGCCAGCAGCTCGGACAGGGGAGGAAGCGAGCAGTACGTC. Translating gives CASSSDRGGSEQYV.